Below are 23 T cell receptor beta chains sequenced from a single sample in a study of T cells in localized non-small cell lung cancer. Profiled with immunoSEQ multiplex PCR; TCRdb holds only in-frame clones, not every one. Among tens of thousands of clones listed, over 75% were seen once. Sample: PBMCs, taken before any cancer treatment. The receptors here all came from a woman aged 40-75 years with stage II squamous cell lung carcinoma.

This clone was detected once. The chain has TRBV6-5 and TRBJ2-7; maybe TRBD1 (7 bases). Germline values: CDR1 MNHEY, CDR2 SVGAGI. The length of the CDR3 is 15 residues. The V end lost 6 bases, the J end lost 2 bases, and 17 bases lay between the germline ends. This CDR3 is CASSRWRDSPYEQYF. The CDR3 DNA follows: TGTGCCAGCAGCCGATGGCGGGACAGCCCCTACGAGCAGTACTTC.

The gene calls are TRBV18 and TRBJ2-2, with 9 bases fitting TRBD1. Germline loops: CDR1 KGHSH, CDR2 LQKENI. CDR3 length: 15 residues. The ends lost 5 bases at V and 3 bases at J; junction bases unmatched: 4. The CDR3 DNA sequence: TGTGCCAGCTCAAAACGACAGGGGGACACCGGGGAGCTGTTTTTT. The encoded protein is CASSKRQGDTGELFF.

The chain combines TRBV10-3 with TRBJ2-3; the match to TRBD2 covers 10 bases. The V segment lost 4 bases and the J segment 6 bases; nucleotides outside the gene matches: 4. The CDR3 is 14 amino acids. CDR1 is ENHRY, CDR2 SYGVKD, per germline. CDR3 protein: CAISATSGVDTQYF. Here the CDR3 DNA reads TGTGCCATCAGTGCAACTAGCGGGGTGGATACGCAGTATTTT.

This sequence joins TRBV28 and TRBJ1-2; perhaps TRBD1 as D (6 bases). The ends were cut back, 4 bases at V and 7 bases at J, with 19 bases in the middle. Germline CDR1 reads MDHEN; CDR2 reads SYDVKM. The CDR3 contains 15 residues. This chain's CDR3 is CASSSGQTFYGGYTF. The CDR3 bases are TGTGCCAGCAGTTCAGGACAGACTTTCTATGGTGGCTACACCTTC.

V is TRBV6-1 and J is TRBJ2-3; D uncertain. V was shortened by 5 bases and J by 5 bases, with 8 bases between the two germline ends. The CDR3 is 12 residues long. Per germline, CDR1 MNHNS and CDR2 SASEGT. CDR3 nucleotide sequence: TGTGCCAGCAGTTCCCAGGAAGATACGCAGTATTTT. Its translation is CASSSQEDTQYF.

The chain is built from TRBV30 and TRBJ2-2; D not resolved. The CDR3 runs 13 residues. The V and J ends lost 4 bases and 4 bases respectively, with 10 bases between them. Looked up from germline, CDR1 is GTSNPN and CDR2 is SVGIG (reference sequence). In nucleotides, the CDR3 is TGTGCCTGGACTAGGCAGTCCACCGGGGAGCTGTTTTTT. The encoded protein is CAWTRQSTGELFF.

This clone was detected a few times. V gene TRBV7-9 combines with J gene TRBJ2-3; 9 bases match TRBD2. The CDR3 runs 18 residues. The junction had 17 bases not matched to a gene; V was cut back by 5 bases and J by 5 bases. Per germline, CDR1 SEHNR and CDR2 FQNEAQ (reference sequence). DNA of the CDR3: TGTGCCAGCAGCCTATTCGGTGGCGGGAGGGCCTGGGGAGATACGCAGTATTTT. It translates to CASSLFGGGRAWGDTQYF. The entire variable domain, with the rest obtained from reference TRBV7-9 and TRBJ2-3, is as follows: DTGVSQNPRHKITKRGQNVTFRCDPISEHNRLYWYRQTLGQGPEFLTYFQNEAQLEKSRLLSDRFSAERPKGSFSTLEIQRTEQGDSAMYLCASSLFGGGRAWGDTQYFGPGTRLTVL.

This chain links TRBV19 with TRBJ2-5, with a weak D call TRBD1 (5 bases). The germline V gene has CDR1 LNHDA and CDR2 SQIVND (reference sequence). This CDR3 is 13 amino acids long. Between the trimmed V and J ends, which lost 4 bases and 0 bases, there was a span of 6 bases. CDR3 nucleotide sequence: TGTGCCAGTAGTACAGGGTACCAAGAGACCCAGTACTTC. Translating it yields CASSTGYQETQYF.

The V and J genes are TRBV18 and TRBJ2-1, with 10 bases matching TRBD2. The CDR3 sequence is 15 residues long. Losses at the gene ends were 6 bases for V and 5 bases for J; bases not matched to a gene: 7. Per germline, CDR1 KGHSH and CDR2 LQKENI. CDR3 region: CASSLIAGGNNEQFF. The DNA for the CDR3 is TGTGCCAGCTCCCTTATAGCGGGAGGAAACAATGAGCAGTTCTTC.

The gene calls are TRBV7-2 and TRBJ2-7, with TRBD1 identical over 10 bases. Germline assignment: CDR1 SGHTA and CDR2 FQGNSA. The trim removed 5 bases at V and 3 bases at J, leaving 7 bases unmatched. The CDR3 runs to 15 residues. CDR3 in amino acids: CASSPRTGGFYEQYF. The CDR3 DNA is TGTGCCAGCAGCCCGAGGACAGGGGGATTCTACGAGCAGTACTTC. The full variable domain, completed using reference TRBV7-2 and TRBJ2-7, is GAGVSQSPSNKVTEKGKDVELRCDPISGHTALYWYRQSLGQGLEFLIYFQGNSAPDKSGLPSDRFSAERTGGSVSTLTIQRTQQEDSAVYLCASSPRTGGFYEQYFGPGTRLTVT.

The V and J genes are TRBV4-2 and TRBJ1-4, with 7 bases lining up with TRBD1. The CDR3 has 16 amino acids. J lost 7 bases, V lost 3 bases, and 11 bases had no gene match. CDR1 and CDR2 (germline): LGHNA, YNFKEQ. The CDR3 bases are TGTGCCAGCAGCCAGGCCGAAGGGACAGCAGGTGAAAAACTGTTTTTT. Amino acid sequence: CASSQAEGTAGEKLFF.

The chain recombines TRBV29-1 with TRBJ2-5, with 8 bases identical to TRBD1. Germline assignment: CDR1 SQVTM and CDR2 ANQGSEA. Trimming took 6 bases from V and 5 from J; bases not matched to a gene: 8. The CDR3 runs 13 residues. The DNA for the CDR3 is TGCAGCGTCGGACAGGGACCAGGCGAGACCCAGTACTTC. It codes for CSVGQGPGETQYF.

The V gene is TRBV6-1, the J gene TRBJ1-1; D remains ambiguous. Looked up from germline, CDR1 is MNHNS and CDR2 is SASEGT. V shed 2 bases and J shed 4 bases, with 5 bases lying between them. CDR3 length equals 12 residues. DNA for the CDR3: TGTGCCAGCAGTGAATGGACCACTGAAGCTTTCTTT. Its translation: CASSEWTTEAFF.

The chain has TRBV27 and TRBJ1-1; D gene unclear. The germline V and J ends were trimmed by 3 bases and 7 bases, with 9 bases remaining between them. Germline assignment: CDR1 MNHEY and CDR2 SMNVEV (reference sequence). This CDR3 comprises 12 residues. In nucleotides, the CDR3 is TGTGCCAGCAGTTTCCCGGGCGGTGAAGCTTTCTTT. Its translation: CASSFPGGEAFF.

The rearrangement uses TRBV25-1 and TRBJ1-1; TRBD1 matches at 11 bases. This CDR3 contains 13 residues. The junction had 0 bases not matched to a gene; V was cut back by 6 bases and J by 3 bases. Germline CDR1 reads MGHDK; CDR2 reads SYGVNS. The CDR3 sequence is CASRGQGDTEAFF. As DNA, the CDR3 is TGTGCCAGCAGGGGACAGGGGGACACTGAAGCTTTCTTT.

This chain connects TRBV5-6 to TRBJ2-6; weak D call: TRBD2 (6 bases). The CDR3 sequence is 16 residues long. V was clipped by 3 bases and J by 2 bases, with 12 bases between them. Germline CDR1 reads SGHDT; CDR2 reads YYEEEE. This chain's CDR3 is CASSSRRVAGANVLTF. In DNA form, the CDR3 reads TGTGCCAGCAGCTCCAGGAGGGTAGCTGGGGCCAACGTCCTGACTTTC.

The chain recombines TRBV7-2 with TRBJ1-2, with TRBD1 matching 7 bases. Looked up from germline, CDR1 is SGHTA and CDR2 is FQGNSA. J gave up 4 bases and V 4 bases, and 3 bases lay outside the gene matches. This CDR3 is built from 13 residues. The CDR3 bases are TGTGCCAGCAGCTATGACAGGGCCTATGGCTACACCTTC. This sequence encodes CASSYDRAYGYTF.

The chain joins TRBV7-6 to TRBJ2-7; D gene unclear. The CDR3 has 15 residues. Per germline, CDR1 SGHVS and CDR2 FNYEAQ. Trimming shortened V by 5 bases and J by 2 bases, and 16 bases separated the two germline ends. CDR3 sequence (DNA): TGTGCCAGCAGCGAACAGAGTTCTAACCCCTACGAGCAGTACTTC. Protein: CASSEQSSNPYEQYF.

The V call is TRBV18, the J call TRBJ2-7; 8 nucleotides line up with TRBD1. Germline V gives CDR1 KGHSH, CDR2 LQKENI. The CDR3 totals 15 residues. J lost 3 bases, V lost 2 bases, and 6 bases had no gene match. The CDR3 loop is CASSPSDRVDYEQYF. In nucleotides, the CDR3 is TGTGCCAGCTCACCATCGGACAGGGTCGACTACGAGCAGTACTTC.

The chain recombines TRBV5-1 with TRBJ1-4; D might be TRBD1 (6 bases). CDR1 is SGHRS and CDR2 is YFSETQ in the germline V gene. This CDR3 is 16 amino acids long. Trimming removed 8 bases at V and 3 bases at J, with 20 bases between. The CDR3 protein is CASSSASGAPNEKLFF. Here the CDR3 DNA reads TGCGCCAGTAGTTCCGCTTCGGGGGCCCCTAATGAAAAACTGTTTTTT. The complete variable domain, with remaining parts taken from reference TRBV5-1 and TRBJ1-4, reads KAGVTQTPRYLIKTRGQQVTLSCSPISGHRSVSWYQQTPGQGLQFLFEYFSETQRNKGNFPGRFSGRQFSNSRSEMNVSTLELGDSALYLCASSSASGAPNEKLFFGSGTQLSVL.

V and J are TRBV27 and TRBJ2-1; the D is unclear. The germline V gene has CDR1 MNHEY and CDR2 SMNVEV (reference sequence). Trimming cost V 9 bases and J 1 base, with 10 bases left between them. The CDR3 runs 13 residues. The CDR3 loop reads CARRTTSYNEQFF. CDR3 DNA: TGTGCCAGACGGACCACTTCCTACAATGAGCAGTTCTTC.

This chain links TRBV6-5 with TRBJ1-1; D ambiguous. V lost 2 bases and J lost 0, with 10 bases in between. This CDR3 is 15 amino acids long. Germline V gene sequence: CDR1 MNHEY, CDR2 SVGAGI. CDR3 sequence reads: CASSYPPGLNTEAFF. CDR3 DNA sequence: TGTGCCAGCAGTTACCCTCCGGGCTTGAACACTGAAGCTTTCTTT.

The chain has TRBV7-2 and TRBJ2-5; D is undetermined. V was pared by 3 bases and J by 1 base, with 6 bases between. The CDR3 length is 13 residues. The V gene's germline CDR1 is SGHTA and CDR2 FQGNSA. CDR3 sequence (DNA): TGTGCCAGCAGCTTTAGAGGCCAAGAGACCCAGTACTTC. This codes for CASSFRGQETQYF.